This T cell receptor (beta chain) was observed in a study of T cells in Graves' hyperthyroidism and ophthalmopathy (dated by TCRdb to between 2018 and 2021). Regarding the research as a whole: Peripheral blood was sampled at the time of initial diagnosis, prior to any treatment. A discovery cohort of about 96 patients, about 40 with Graves' ophthalmopathy and approximately 60 with stable Graves' hyperthyroidism, was used to find distinguishing TCR V-J signatures. An independent validation cohort of fewer than 20 hyperthyroidism patients and 17 patients who later progressed to ophthalmopathy tested prospective prediction of ophthalmopathy. The 75 to 100 discovery patients were divided at random into training and test sets in a 7:3 ratio. In about 6 Graves' hyperthyroidism patients, the study also compared T-cell repertoires from thyroid tissue with T-cell repertoires from blood. Following sampling, methimazole starting at 30 mg daily was given to hyperthyroidism patients, and high-dose intravenous methylprednisolone was given to ophthalmopathy patients. The paper describes TCR Vbeta CDR3 sequencing of around 140 peripheral blood samples, made up of 43 ophthalmopathy patients, around 73 hyperthyroidism patients and about 17 progressor patients. Broad study findings and their caveats: In cross-validation, a model built on a 13 V-J signature told ophthalmopathy apart from stable hyperthyroidism with roughly 87% sensitivity and about 81% specificity, and in testing the same model reached 80%/75%. Sample size was not statistically predetermined, and blinding of investigators to group allocation was not performed. Blood samples also contained most of the expanded thyroid clonotypes (frequency above 0.001), which suggests that blood repertoires may reflect thyroid immune responses. In validation, the model predicted progression to ophthalmopathy with over 65% sensitivity and approximately 74% specificity, a median of about 6.7 months before onset.

Trimming removed 2 bases from V and 3 bases from J, leaving 10 bases between the germline ends. Taken from the germline V gene, the CDR1 and CDR2 loops are SNHLY and FYNNEI. There are 14 amino acids in the CDR3, from cysteine to phenylalanine inclusive. Of the read, only the CDR3 DNA is kept; its 42 bases are in frame from base 1. This clonotype was counted at least ten times. Its binding antigen is unknown. Qualities for individual bases were not recorded, and no much larger clone is one base off. TCR beta CDR3 regions were amplified from RNA transcripts. A first-round RT-PCR of the TCR CDR3 used the HTBI primer set with the Qiagen OneStep RT-PCR kit. Libraries were constructed in a second round of multiplex PCR, after which size selection and purification were carried out. Sequencing of the libraries was done on an Illumina HiSeq2000 using paired-end 100 bp reads. The paper's data handling went like this. SOAPnuke was used to process the raw data, removing reads that contained adapters or uncalled bases, had a mean Phred below 15, or lacked an exact match to the constant primer or identifier. High-quality paired reads were merged using COPE v1.2.5, and each unique nucleotide sequence was defined as a clonotype. Clonotypes were aligned to IMGT TRBV, TRBD and TRBJ reference segments using MiTCR v1.1. Only V-J combinations with frequency above 0.0001, covering about 99% of repertoires, were analysed. The TCS score was defined as the ratio of F50 (clonal expansion) to E x V (chaos), calculated using BLOSUM62-based TCRdist between CDR3 peptides within each V-J. Welch's t-statistics and random forest reduced fewer than 600 V-J features to around 14, which were used in a naive Bayes classifier (R e1071). The public reads were reprocessed in TCRdb via fastp at Q25 and MiXCR, keeping in-frame beta chains. CDR3 protein sequences are deduplicated, and each keeps its most common genes and DNA. TCRdb, rather than the study authors, made the V and J calls. This sample lists around 250,000 distinct CDR3 sequences; about 25% were detected once. The ten largest clones represent roughly 32% of the sample.

In the ophthalmopathy patients, disease was moderately to severely active, with a Clinical Activity Score of 3 or more, a NOSPECS grade of 4 or more, and a duration of less than 3 months. Exclusion was applied to patients with uncontrolled infections, other autoimmune diseases, pregnancy or lactation. Diagnoses were based on clinical symptoms, serum thyroxine and TRAb, thyroid ultrasound and orbital computed tomography. PBMCs were separated from 10 ml of fresh peripheral blood using Ficoll-Paque density gradient centrifugation. Total RNA was extracted with Trizol reagent, and quality was checked on an Agilent 2100 Bioanalyzer.

The sequenced material came from blood. The V and J segments used are TRBV2 and TRBJ2-5; no D gene can be assigned with confidence. The sequence was obtained from a woman aged 40 to 50 with Graves' ophthalmopathy. Read as DNA, the sequence is TGTGCCAGCAGTGAATCGGTGGCTAAAGAGACCCAGTACTTC. Its translation is CASSESVAKETQYF.